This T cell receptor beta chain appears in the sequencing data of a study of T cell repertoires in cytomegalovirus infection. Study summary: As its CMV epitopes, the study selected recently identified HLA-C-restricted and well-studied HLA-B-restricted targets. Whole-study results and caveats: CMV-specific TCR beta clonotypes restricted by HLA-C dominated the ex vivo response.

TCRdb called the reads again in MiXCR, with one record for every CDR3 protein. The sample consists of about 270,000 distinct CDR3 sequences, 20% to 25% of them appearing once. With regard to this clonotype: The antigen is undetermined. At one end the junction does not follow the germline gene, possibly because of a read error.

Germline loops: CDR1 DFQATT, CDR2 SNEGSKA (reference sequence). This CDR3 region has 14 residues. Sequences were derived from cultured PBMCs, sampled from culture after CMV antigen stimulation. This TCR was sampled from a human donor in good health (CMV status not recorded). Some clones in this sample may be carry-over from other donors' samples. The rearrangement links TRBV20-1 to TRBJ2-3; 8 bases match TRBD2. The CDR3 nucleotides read TGCAGCGCTATATCCGGGAGGGCCCCAGATACGCAGTATTTT. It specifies CSAISGRAPDTQYF.